This TCR beta chain originates from a study of blood T cell repertoires in COVID-19. Profiling relied on immunoSEQ multiplex PCR, and the TCRdb table lists in-frame clones only, not all of them. The table records about 400,000 clones, around 89% of them present only once. The sequenced sample consisted of peripheral blood. The sequence was collected from a woman aged 25-40 years with acute or convalescent COVID-19.

The CDR3: CASSVADRNTEAFF. The DNA for the CDR3 is TGTGCCAGCAGCGTAGCTGACAGGAACACTGAAGCTTTCTTT. This chain joins TRBV9 and TRBJ1-1, with D possibly TRBD1 on 5 matching bases. The V gene's germline CDR1 is SGDLS and CDR2 YYNGEE. Trimming left V 0 bases short and J 1 base short, with 7 bases between. The CDR3 spans 14 residues.